Presented here are 28 T cell receptor beta chains from one specimen sequenced in a study of shared clonotypes between healthy human individuals. Some clones are missing from TCRdb's copy, which holds only in-frame ones; the method was immunoSEQ multiplex PCR. The table has about 680,000 clones, 73% seen once. The sequenced material came from memory CD4+ T cells sorted from blood. Noted subset: CD45RA-negative fraction. These TCRs come from a woman younger than 45 in good health.

The rearrangement links TRBV5-1 to TRBJ2-5; 11 nucleotides line up with TRBD1. The V gene's germline CDR1 is SGHRS and CDR2 YFSETQ. The V segment lost 3 bases and the J segment 5 bases; nucleotides outside the gene matches: 6. This CDR3 has 15 residues. This CDR3 is CASSSWTGGLETQYF. As DNA, the CDR3 is TGCGCCAGCAGCTCCTGGACAGGGGGCTTGGAGACCCAGTACTTC.

This clone was counted a single time. This chain connects TRBV28 to TRBJ2-3; TRBD2 matches 7 bases. CDR1 is MDHEN and CDR2 is SYDVKM in the germline V gene. After removal of 4 bases from V and 2 bases from J, the junction contained 12 bases not matched to a gene. This CDR3 is 17 amino acids long. The CDR3, as DNA: TGTGCCAGCAGTTCCGCCGAGTTAGCGGGCTACACAGATACGCAGTATTTT. Translating it yields CASSSAELAGYTDTQYF.

The genes are TRBV10-3 and TRBJ2-3; D is ambiguous. V lost 3 bases, J lost 9 bases, and 22 bases lay in between. This CDR3 comprises 16 residues. Germline-derived CDR1 and CDR2 are ENHRY and SYGVKD. The chain's CDR3 is CAISDPRFRSGETQYF. The DNA for the CDR3 is TGTGCCATCAGTGACCCACGTTTTAGGTCCGGTGAAACGCAGTATTTT.

The chain is built from TRBV19 and TRBJ1-4; D gene ambiguous. Germline values: CDR1 LNHDA, CDR2 SQIVND (reference sequence). Trimming left V 6 bases short and J 2 bases short, with 7 bases between. CDR3 length: 13 residues. The CDR3 reads CASRGRTNEKLFF. The CDR3 region has the DNA TGTGCCAGTAGGGGCCGCACTAATGAAAAACTGTTTTTT.

V and J are TRBV7-2 and TRBJ2-7; maybe TRBD1 (5 bases). This CDR3 has 13 residues. CDR1 is SGHTA and CDR2 is FQGNSA in the germline V gene. V was pared by 5 bases and J by 3 bases, with 11 bases between. Here the CDR3 reads CASSARRVYEQYF. As DNA, the CDR3 is TGTGCCAGCAGCGCGCGCAGGGTCTACGAGCAGTACTTC.

A few counts support this clone. The identical CDR3 is also encoded by other nucleotide sequences in the sample. V gene TRBV18 combines with J gene TRBJ2-7; no reliable D call. Germline V gene lookup returns CDR1 KGHSH and CDR2 LQKENI. The CDR3 is 12 residues long. V lost 1 base to trimming and J lost 1 base, with 2 bases between them. This CDR3 is CASSPQSYEQYF. CDR3 nucleotides: TGTGCCAGCTCACCACAGTCCTACGAGCAGTACTTC.

The chain couples TRBV5-8 to TRBJ1-2; D might be TRBD1 (5 bases). The CDR3 is 13 residues long. Trimming cost V 4 bases and J 6 bases, with 13 bases left between them. The germline CDR1 and CDR2 sequences are SGHTS and YDEGEE. CDR3 in DNA: TGTGCCAGCAGCCCAACTTGGGGGGATGGCTACACCTTC. Amino acids: CASSPTWGDGYTF.

The chain joins TRBV19 to TRBJ2-5; 8 bases match TRBD2. CDR3 length: 15 amino acids. Germline V gene sequence: CDR1 LNHDA, CDR2 SQIVND (reference sequence). The J segment lost 5 bases and the V segment lost 1 base, leaving 6 bases of the junction unmatched. CDR3 in amino acids: CASSIASAGGETQYF. The CDR3 DNA reads as TGTGCCAGTAGTATAGCATCCGCGGGAGGTGAGACCCAGTACTTC.

The rearrangement links TRBV6-1 to TRBJ2-7, with TRBD1 matching over 7 bases. V gave up 8 bases and J gave up 3 bases; unmatched junction bases: 4. The CDR3 totals 12 residues. CDR1 is MNHNS and CDR2 is SASEGT in the germline V gene. The CDR3 reads CASGDRDYEQYF. The CDR3 DNA reads TGTGCCAGCGGCGACAGGGACTACGAGCAGTACTTC.

J is TRBJ2-7 and V is TRBV2; TRBD1 is a possible D gene (5 bases). The CDR3 runs 14 residues. Germline CDR1 is SNHLY and CDR2 is FYNNEI. Trimming took off 4 bases at V and 0 bases at J, with 10 bases between the two ends. The DNA of the CDR3 is TGTGCCAGCAGTGTCTGGACAAACTCCTACGAGCAGTACTTC. Protein: CASSVWTNSYEQYF.

The chain has TRBV28 and TRBJ1-2, with D unclear. The CDR3 covers 13 residues. Trimming removed 6 bases from V and 5 bases from J, with 13 bases in between. Germline loops: CDR1 MDHEN, CDR2 SYDVKM. Written as DNA, the CDR3 is TGTGCCAGCAGACCCCGTACACCTTATGGCTACACCTTC. It yields the protein CASRPRTPYGYTF.

Of note for this clone: At one end, the junction sequence differs from germline, possibly due to a read error. The CDR3 bases are TGTGCCAGCAGATTGGGACAGACCAACACCGGGGAGCTGTTTTTT. Translation: CASRLGQTNTGELFF. This sequence joins TRBV5-4 and TRBJ2-2; 7 nucleotides line up with TRBD1. From germline, CDR1 is SGHNT and CDR2 YYREEE (reference sequence). The CDR3 runs 15 residues.

This chain joins TRBV27 and TRBJ1-1; TRBD1 agrees at 8 bases. Germline lookup yields CDR1 MNHEY and CDR2 SMNVEV (reference sequence). The CDR3 runs to 16 residues. V lost 4 bases to trimming and J lost 1 base; unmatched junction nucleotides: 8. In DNA form, the CDR3 reads TGTGCCAGCAGTTCTCGTCCCGGGACAGGGAACACTGAAGCTTTCTTT. It translates to CASSSRPGTGNTEAFF.

The chain employs TRBV28 and TRBJ1-6; perhaps TRBD1 as D (5 bases). V gave up 5 bases and J gave up 10 bases, with 24 bases separating them. Germline-derived CDR1 and CDR2 are MDHEN and SYDVKM. The CDR3 consists of 17 residues. The CDR3: CASSPTGGSGNGSPLHF. The CDR3 nucleotides read TGTGCCAGCAGTCCTACCGGGGGGTCGGGGAACGGGTCACCCCTCCACTTT.

About this clone itself: The junction differs from germline at one of its ends, possibly a read error. The V gene is TRBV2, the J gene TRBJ1-1, with 7 bases matching TRBD1. There are 16 residues in the CDR3. CDR1 is SNHLY and CDR2 is FYNNEI in the germline V gene. The CDR3 reads CASSGTQTGRNAEAFF. DNA of the CDR3: TGTGCCAGCAGCGGAACCCAGACAGGGAGGAACGCTGAAGCTTTCTTT.

A remark on this clone: Additional DNA sequences in this sample encode the identical CDR3. This rearrangement joins TRBV2 to TRBJ2-7; the D gene is possibly TRBD1 (6 bases). Deletions cut 6 bases from V and 2 bases from J, with 11 bases between. Per germline, CDR1 SNHLY and CDR2 FYNNEI. The CDR3 covers 13 residues. In DNA, the CDR3 is TGTGCCAGCAGGGGAGACAGGACCTACGAGCAGTACTTC. It yields the protein CASRGDRTYEQYF.

V and J are TRBV5-1 and TRBJ1-5; no firm D call. The V gene's germline CDR1 is SGHRS and CDR2 YFSETQ. Deletions cut 3 bases from V and 0 bases from J, with 4 bases between. This CDR3 contains 13 residues. This chain's CDR3 is CASSSYSNQPQHF. In DNA, the CDR3 is TGCGCCAGCAGCTCTTATAGCAATCAGCCCCAGCATTTT.

This clone was recorded once. The sample carries other DNA sequences with the same CDR3. The CDR3 loop is CASSFSSETQYF. DNA for the CDR3: TGTGCCAGCAGTTTCTCCTCAGAGACCCAGTACTTC. V gene TRBV28 combines with J gene TRBJ2-5; no firm D call. Germline CDR1 and CDR2: MDHEN and SYDVKM. V lost 3 bases to trimming and J lost 4 bases, with 6 bases between them. The CDR3 has 12 residues.

The chain is built from TRBV11-3 and TRBJ2-2, with TRBD1 identical over 11 bases. CDR1 SGHNT and CDR2 YENEEA come from the germline V gene. The V segment lost 5 bases and the J segment 6 bases; nucleotides outside the gene matches: 5. The CDR3 runs to 15 residues. In DNA form, the CDR3 reads TGTGCCAGCAGCCCGGGACAGGGGGTCGCCGGGGAGCTGTTTTTT. Protein: CASSPGQGVAGELFF.

The genes are TRBV28 and TRBJ1-1; a possible D gene is TRBD1 (6 bases). The CDR3 has 12 residues. V gave up 7 bases and J gave up 6 bases, with 12 bases separating them. Germline CDR1 and CDR2: MDHEN and SYDVKM. The CDR3 spells CASTQGHSEAFF. The CDR3 DNA reads as TGTGCCAGCACTCAGGGGCACTCTGAAGCTTTCTTT.

This chain uses TRBV15 with TRBJ2-1; D perhaps matches TRBD2 (6 bases). Between the trimmed V and J ends, which lost 4 bases and 9 bases, there was a span of 19 bases. There are 15 residues in the CDR3. The V gene's germline CDR1 is LNHNV and CDR2 YYDKDF (reference sequence). The chain's CDR3 is CATSIMEWRESEQFF. The CDR3 DNA follows: TGTGCCACCAGCATAATGGAGTGGAGGGAAAGTGAGCAGTTCTTC.

The chain is built from TRBV27 and TRBJ2-7; D unresolved. Germline values: CDR1 MNHEY, CDR2 SMNVEV (reference sequence). CDR3 length equals 15 residues. V gave up 5 bases and J gave up 3 bases, with 17 bases separating them. This CDR3 is CASSPGPSWDYEQYF. CDR3 nucleotides: TGTGCCAGCAGTCCCGGGCCCTCCTGGGACTACGAGCAGTACTTC.

The V and J genes are TRBV7-6 and TRBJ2-5, with 8 bases identical to TRBD1. V trimming: 1 base; J trimming: 6 bases; junction bases outside the gene matches: 13. The germline V gene has CDR1 SGHVS and CDR2 FNYEAQ. The CDR3 is made up of 17 amino acids. In DNA form, the CDR3 reads TGTGCCAGCAGCTTAGTTTTTTCGAGGACAGGGAGGAAGACCCAGTACTTC. It encodes CASSLVFSRTGRKTQYF.

This chain uses TRBV7-2 with TRBJ2-7; TRBD2 agrees at 7 bases. CDR3 length: 14 residues. Germline V lookup: CDR1 SGHTA, CDR2 FQGNSA. The V and J ends lost 4 bases and 3 bases, in that order; junction bases with no gene match: 6. This CDR3 reads CASSSGRGFYEQYF. The CDR3 DNA sequence: TGTGCCAGCAGCTCAGGGAGGGGTTTCTACGAGCAGTACTTC.

The chain joins TRBV27 to TRBJ2-7; 7 bases agree with TRBD2. Germline loops: CDR1 MNHEY, CDR2 SMNVEV (reference sequence). This CDR3 has 15 residues. The V segment lost 0 bases and the J segment 2 bases; nucleotides outside the gene matches: 4. The CDR3 nucleotides are TGTGCCAGCAGTTTATCGGGGGGAGGGCCCTACGAGCAGTACTTC. Its translation: CASSLSGGGPYEQYF.

Concerning this clone itself: The sample carries other DNA sequences with the same CDR3. The rearrangement links TRBV7-9 to TRBJ2-5; D gene unclear. V lost 5 bases and J lost 2, with 6 bases in between. Germline values: CDR1 SEHNR, CDR2 FQNEAQ (reference sequence). The length of the CDR3 is 12 residues. CDR3 in amino acids: CASSPTQETQYF. CDR3 in DNA: TGTGCCAGCAGCCCTACTCAAGAGACCCAGTACTTC.

This clone was seen a few times. V usage is TRBV15 and J usage is TRBJ1-2; D is ambiguous. This CDR3 comprises 14 residues. V lost 0 bases, J lost 7 bases, and 12 bases lay in between. The V gene's germline CDR1 is LNHNV and CDR2 YYDKDF (reference sequence). The CDR3 spells CATSRDVVLSGYTF. Here the CDR3 DNA reads TGTGCCACCAGCAGAGATGTGGTTCTATCTGGCTACACCTTC.

This clone came up a few times. The rearrangement links TRBV29-1 to TRBJ1-4; D gene unclear. The CDR3 length is 13 residues. CDR1 and CDR2 from the germline V gene are SQVTM and ANQGSEA. V was cut by 6 bases and J by 7 bases, with 15 bases left in between. In nucleotides, the CDR3 is TGCAGCGTCTCCACCAGAGAGGGTGAAAAACTGTTTTTT. This sequence encodes CSVSTREGEKLFF.